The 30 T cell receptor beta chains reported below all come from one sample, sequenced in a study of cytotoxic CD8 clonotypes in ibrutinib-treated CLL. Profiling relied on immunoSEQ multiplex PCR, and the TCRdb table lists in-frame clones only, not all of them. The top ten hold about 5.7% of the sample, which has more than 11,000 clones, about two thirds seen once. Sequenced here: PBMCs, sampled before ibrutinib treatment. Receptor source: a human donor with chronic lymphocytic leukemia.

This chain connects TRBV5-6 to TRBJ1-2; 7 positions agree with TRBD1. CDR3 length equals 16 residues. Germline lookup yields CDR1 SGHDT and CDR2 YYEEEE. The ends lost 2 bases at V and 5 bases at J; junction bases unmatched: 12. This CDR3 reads CASSFGGGAPPYGYTF. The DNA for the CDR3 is TGTGCCAGCAGCTTTGGAGGGGGCGCCCCGCCATATGGCTACACCTTC. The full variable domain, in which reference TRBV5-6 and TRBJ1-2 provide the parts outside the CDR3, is DAGVTQSPTHLIKTRGQQVTLRCSPKSGHDTVSWYQQALGQGPQFIFQYYEEEERQRGNFPDRFSGHQFPNYSSELNVNALLLGDSALYLCASSFGGGAPPYGYTFGSGTRLTVV.

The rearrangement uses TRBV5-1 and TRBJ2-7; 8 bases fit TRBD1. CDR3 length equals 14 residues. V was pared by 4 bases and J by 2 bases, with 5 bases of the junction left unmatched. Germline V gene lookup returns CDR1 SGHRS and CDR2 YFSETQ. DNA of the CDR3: TGCGCCAGCAGCCCGGACAGGGTGCCCTACGAGCAGTACTTC. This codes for CASSPDRVPYEQYF.

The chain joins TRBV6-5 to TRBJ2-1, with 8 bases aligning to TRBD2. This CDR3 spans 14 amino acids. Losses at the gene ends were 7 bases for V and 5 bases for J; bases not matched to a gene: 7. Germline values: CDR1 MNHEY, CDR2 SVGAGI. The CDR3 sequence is CASTTGLGNNEQFF. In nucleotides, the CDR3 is TGTGCCAGCACCACGGGACTAGGCAACAATGAGCAGTTCTTC.

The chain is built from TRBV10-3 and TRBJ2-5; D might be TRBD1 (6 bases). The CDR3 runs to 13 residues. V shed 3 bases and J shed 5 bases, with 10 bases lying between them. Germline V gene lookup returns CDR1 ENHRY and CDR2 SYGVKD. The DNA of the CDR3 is TGTGCCATCAGTGACCAGGGGCGGGAGACCCAGTACTTC. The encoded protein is CAISDQGRETQYF.

The CDR3 loop reads CASSLGRQETQYF. CDR3 nucleotides: TGTGCCAGCAGCTTAGGACGGCAAGAGACCCAGTACTTC. The V call is TRBV11-2, the J call TRBJ2-5, with D uncertain. The CDR3 spans 13 residues. In germline, CDR1 is SGHAT, CDR2 FQNNGV. Trimming took 1 base from V and 2 from J, leaving 5 bases between them.

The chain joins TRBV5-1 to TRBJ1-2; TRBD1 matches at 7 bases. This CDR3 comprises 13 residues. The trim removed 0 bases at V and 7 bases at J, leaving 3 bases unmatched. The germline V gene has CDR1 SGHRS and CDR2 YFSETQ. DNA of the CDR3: TGCGCCAGCAGCTTGGGACAGGGATTTGGCTACACCTTC. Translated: CASSLGQGFGYTF.

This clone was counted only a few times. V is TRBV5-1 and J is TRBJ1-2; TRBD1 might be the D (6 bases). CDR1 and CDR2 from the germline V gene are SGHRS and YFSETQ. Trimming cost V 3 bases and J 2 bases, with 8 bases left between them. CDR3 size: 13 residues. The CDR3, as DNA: TGCGCCAGCAGCTCCGGACAGAACTATGGCTACACCTTC. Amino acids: CASSSGQNYGYTF.

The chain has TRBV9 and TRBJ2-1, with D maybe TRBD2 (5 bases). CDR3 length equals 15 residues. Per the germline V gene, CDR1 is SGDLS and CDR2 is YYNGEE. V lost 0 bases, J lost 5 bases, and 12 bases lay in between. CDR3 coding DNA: TGTGCCAGCAGCGTAGGTCTAGCTGGCGACAATGAGCAGTTCTTC. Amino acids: CASSVGLAGDNEQFF. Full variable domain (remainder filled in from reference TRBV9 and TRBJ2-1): DSGVTQTPKHLITATGQRVTLRCSPRSGDLSVYWYQQSLDQGLQFLIQYYNGEERAKGNILERFSAQQFPDLHSELNLSSLELGDSALYFCASSVGLAGDNEQFFGPGTRLTVL.

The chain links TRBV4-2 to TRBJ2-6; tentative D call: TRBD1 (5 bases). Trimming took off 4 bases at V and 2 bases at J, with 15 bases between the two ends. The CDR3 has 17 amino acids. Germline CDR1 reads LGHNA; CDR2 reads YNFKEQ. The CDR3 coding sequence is TGTGCCAGCAGCCCCCTCGGTTGGGGCGCTGGGGCCAACGTCCTGACTTTC. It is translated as CASSPLGWGAGANVLTF.

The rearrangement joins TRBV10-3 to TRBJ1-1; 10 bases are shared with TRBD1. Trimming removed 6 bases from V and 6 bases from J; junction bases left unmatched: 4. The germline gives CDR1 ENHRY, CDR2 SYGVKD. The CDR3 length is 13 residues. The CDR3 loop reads CAISPDRGSEAFF. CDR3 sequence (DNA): TGTGCCATCAGCCCGGACAGGGGGTCTGAAGCTTTCTTT.

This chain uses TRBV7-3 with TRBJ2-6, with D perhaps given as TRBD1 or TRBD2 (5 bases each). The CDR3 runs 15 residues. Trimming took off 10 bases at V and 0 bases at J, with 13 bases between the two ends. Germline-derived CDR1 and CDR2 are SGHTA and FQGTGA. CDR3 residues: CATTRGGSGANVLTF. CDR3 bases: TGTGCCACCACCCGGGGCGGCTCTGGGGCCAACGTCCTGACTTTC. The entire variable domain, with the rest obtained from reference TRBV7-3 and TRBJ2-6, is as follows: GAGVSQTPSNKVTEKGKYVELRCDPISGHTALYWYRQSLGQGPEFLIYFQGTGAADDSGLPNDRFFAVRPEGSVSTLKIQRTERGDSAVYLCATTRGGSGANVLTFGAGSRLTVL.

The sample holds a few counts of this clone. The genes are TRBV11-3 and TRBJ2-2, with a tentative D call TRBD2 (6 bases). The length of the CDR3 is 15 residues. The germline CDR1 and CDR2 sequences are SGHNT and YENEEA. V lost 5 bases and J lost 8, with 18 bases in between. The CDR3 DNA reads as TGTGCCAGCAGCCCACGAGGCGGGACCAGGGGGGAGCTGTTTTTT. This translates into CASSPRGGTRGELFF.

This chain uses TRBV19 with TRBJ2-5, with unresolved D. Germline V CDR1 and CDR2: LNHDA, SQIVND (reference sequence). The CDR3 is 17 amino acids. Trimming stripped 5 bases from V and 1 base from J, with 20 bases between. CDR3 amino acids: CASSGRAGWAGQETQYF. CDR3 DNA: TGTGCCAGTAGTGGAAGGGCCGGGTGGGCAGGCCAAGAGACCCAGTACTTC.

The CDR3 DNA is TGTGCCAGCAGCCGGACCTATGGCTACACCTTC. This encodes CASSRTYGYTF. The chain employs TRBV28 and TRBJ1-2, with D unclear. This CDR3 contains 11 residues. Deletions cut 6 bases from V and 4 bases from J, with 6 bases between. The germline gives CDR1 MDHEN, CDR2 SYDVKM.

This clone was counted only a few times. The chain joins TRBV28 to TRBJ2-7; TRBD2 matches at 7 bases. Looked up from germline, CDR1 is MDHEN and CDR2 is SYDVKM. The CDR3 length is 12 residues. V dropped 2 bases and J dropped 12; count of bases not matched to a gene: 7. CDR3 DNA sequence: TGTGCCAGCAGTTTACTCCGCGGGAGCATGTACTTC. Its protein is CASSLLRGSMYF. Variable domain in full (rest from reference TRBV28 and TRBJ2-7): DVKVTQSSRYLVKRTGEKVFLECVQDMDHENMFWYRQDPGLGLRLIYFSYDVKMKEKGDIPEGYSVSREKKERFSLILESASTNQTSMYLCASSLLRGSMYFGPGTRLTVT.

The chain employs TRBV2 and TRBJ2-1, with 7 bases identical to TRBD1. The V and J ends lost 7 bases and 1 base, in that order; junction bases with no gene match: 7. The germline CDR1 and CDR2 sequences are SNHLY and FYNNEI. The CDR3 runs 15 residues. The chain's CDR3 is CASTERDRSYNEQFF. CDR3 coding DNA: TGTGCCAGCACCGAACGGGACAGATCCTACAATGAGCAGTTCTTC.

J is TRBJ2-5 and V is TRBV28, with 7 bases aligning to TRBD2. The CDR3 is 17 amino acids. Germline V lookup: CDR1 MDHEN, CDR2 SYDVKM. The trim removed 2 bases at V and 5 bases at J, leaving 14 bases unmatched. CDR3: CASSLGLVFGGGETQYF. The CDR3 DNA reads TGTGCCAGCAGTTTAGGTCTGGTGTTTGGGGGAGGGGAGACCCAGTACTTC.

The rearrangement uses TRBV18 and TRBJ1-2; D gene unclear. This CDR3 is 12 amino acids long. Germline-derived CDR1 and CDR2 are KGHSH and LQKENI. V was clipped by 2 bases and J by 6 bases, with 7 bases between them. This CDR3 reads CASSPSVDGYTF. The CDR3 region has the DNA TGTGCCAGCTCACCATCGGTGGATGGCTACACCTTC.

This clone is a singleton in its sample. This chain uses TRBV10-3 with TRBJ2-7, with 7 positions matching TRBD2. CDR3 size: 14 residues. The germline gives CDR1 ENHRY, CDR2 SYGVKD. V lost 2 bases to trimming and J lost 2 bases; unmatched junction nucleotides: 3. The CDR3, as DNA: TGTGCCATCAGTGAGGGGCGGGAGCCCTACGAGCAGTACTTC. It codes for CAISEGREPYEQYF.

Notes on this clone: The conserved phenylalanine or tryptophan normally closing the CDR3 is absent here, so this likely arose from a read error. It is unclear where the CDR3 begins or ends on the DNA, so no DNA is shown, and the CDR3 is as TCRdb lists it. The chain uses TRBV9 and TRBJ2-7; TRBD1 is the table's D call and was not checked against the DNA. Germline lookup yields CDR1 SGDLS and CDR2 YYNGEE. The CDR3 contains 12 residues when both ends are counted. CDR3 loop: CASRPGHSFEWR.

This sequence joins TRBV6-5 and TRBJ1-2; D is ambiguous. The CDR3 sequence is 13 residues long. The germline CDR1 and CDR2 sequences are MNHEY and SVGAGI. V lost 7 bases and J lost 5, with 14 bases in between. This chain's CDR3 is CASTSMGGYGYTF. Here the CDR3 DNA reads TGTGCCAGCACCTCCATGGGAGGATATGGCTACACCTTC.

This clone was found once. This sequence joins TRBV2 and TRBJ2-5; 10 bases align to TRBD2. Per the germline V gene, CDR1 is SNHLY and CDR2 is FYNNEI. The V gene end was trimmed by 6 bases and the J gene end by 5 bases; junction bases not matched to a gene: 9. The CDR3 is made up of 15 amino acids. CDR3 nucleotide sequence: TGTGCCAGCAGGAGGGTAGCGGGGGGCGGCGAGACCCAGTACTTC. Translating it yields CASRRVAGGGETQYF.

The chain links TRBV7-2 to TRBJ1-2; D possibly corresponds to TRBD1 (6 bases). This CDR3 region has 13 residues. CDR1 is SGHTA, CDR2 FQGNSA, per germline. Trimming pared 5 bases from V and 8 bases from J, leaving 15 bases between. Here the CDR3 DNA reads TGTGCCAGCAGCCCCCAGACAGGAAACGGCTACACCTTC. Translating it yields CASSPQTGNGYTF.

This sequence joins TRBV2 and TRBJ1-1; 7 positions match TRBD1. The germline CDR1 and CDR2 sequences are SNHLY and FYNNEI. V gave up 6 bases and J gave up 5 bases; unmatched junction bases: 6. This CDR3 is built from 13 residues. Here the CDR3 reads CASSPDRETEAFF. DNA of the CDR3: TGTGCCAGCAGCCCCGACAGGGAGACTGAAGCTTTCTTT.

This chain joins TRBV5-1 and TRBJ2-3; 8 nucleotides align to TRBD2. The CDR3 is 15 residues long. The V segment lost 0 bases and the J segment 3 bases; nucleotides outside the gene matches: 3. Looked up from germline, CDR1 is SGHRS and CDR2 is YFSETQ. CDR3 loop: CASSLAAGGTDTQYF. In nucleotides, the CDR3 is TGCGCCAGCAGCTTGGCGGCGGGGGGTACAGATACGCAGTATTTT.

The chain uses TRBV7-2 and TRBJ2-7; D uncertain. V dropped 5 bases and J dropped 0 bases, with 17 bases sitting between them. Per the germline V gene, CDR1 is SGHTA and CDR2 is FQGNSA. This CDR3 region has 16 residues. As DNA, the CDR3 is TGTGCCAGCAGCCCCCGGACGGTTCTGCACTCCTACGAGCAGTACTTC. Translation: CASSPRTVLHSYEQYF.

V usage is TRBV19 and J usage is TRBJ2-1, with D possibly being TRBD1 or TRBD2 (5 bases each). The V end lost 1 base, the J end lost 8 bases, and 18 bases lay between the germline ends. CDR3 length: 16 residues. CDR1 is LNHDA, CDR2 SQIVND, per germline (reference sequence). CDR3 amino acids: CASSIGDGSGPYEQFF. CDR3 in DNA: TGTGCCAGTAGTATAGGCGACGGGTCGGGGCCCTATGAGCAGTTCTTC.

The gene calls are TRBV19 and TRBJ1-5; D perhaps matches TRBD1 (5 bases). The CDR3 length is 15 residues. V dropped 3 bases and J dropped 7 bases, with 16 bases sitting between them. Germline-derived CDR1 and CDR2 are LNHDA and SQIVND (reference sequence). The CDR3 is CASSIAREGGQPQHF. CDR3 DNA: TGTGCCAGTAGTATCGCCAGGGAGGGAGGGCAGCCCCAGCATTTT.

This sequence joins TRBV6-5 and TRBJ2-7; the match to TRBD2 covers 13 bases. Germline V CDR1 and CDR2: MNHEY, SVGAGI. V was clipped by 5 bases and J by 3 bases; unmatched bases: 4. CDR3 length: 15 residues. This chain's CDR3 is CASSPGLAGIYEQYF. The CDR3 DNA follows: TGTGCCAGCAGTCCGGGACTAGCGGGGATCTACGAGCAGTACTTC.

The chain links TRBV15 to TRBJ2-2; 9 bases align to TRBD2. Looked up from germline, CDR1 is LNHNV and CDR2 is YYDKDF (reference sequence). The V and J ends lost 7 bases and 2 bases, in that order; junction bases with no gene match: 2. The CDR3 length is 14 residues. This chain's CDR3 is CATKGLANTGELFF. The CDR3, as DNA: TGTGCCACCAAGGGACTAGCAAACACCGGGGAGCTGTTTTTT.